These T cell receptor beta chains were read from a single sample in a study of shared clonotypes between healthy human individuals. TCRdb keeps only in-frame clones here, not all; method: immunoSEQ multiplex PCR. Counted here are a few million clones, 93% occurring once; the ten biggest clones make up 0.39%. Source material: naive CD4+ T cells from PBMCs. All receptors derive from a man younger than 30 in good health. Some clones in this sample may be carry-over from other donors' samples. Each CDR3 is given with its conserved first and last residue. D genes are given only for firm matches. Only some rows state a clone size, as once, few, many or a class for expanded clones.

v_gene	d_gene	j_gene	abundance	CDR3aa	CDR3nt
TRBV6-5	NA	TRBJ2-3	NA	CASSHRAETDTQYF	TGTGCCAGCAGCCACAGGGCAGAAACAGATACGCAGTATTTT
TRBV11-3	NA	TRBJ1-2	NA	CASSPGDHGYTF	TGTGCCAGCAGCCCCGGGGACCATGGCTACACCTTC
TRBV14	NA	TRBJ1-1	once	CASSQVGGQNTEAFF	TGTGCCAGCAGCCAGGTTGGGGGACAGAACACTGAAGCTTTCTTT
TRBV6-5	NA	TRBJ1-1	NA	CASSNGQYTEAFF	TGTGCCAGCAGTAACGGACAGTACACTGAAGCTTTCTTT
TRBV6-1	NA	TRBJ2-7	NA	CASTEAPRYEQYF	TGTGCCAGCACCGAAGCCCCCCGCTACGAGCAGTACTTC
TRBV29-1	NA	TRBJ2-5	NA	CSVVSFQETQYF	TGCAGCGTTGTTAGTTTTCAAGAGACCCAGTACTTC
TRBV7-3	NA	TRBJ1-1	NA	CASSLGTSQNTEAFF	TGTGCCAGCAGCTTAGGGACATCTCAGAACACTGAAGCTTTCTTT
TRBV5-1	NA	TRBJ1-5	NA	CASSLEGGLNQPQHF	TGCGCCAGCAGCTTGGAAGGGGGACTAAATCAGCCCCAGCATTTT
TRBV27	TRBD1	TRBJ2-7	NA	CASSHRDRGNEQYF	TGTGCCAGCAGCCACCGGGACAGGGGCAACGAGCAGTACTTC
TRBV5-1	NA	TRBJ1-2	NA	CASSYREDYGYTF	TGCGCCAGCAGTTATAGGGAGGACTATGGCTACACCTTC